The next 20 T cell receptor beta chains were all read from a single sample in a study of T cell responses to AZD1222 COVID-19 vaccine. Produced via immunoSEQ multiplex PCR; TCRdb's table is partial and in-frame only. The sample has roughly 150,000 clones; around 92% are singletons. The sample in question was peripheral blood, obtained 28 days after the second AZD1222 dose. The receptors originated from an adult who received the AZD1222 COVID-19 vaccine.

The V call is TRBV20-1, the J call TRBJ2-3; TRBD2 agrees at 7 bases. Germline V gene data show CDR1 as DFQATT and CDR2 as SNEGSKA (reference sequence). This CDR3 has 14 amino acids. Trimming removed 3 bases from V and 1 base from J; junction bases left unmatched: 4. CDR3 residues: CSASSSGRTDTQYF. CDR3 sequence (DNA): TGCAGTGCTAGTTCTAGCGGTCGCACAGATACGCAGTATTTT.

This chain joins TRBV10-2 and TRBJ1-2; 8 bases agree with TRBD1. The length of the CDR3 is 15 residues. The junction had 13 bases not matched to a gene; V was cut back by 7 bases and J by 6 bases. The germline CDR1 and CDR2 sequences are WSHSY and SAAADI. The CDR3 loop reads CASTRGRGRNHGYTF. The DNA for the CDR3 is TGCGCCAGCACCCGGGGCAGGGGGCGTAATCATGGCTACACCTTC.

On this clone: This sample includes further DNA sequences coding for the same CDR3. V usage is TRBV19 and J usage is TRBJ1-3, with D hard to call. Trimming took off 9 bases at V and 0 bases at J, with 0 bases between the two ends. From germline, CDR1 is LNHDA and CDR2 SQIVND (reference sequence). The CDR3 covers 10 residues. DNA for the CDR3: TGTGCCAGCTCTGGAAACACCATATATTTT. Amino acid sequence: CASSGNTIYF.

The CDR3 region is CASSFGTGRYTDTQYF. CDR3 bases: TGTGCCAGCAGCTTTGGCACAGGGAGATACACAGATACGCAGTATTTT. The rearrangement uses TRBV7-2 and TRBJ2-3; a weak D match, TRBD1 (6 bases). Germline V gives CDR1 SGHTA, CDR2 FQGNSA. The CDR3 spans 16 residues. V was clipped by 3 bases and J by 2 bases, with 15 bases between them.

The chain couples TRBV10-3 to TRBJ2-7; 7 bases match TRBD2. Trimming cost V 4 bases and J 5 bases; bases outside gene matches: 2. The germline V gene has CDR1 ENHRY and CDR2 SYGVKD. This CDR3 region has 12 residues. The CDR3 protein is CAISAGGHEQYF. The CDR3 DNA reads TGTGCCATCAGTGCGGGGGGACACGAGCAGTACTTC.

In its sample, this clone was seen a few times. The chain has TRBV30 and TRBJ1-5; D remains unclear. The V and J ends lost 1 base and 3 bases respectively, with 13 bases between them. This CDR3 has 15 amino acids. Germline V gene lookup returns CDR1 GTSNPN and CDR2 SVGIG (reference sequence). CDR3 protein: CAWSEGAGFNQPQHF. The CDR3 nucleotides read TGTGCCTGGAGTGAGGGCGCGGGGTTCAATCAGCCCCAGCATTTT.

This clone showed up just once. The chain is built from TRBV30 and TRBJ2-2; tentative D call: TRBD1 (7 bases). Between the trimmed V and J ends, which lost 4 bases and 3 bases, there was a span of 12 bases. CDR3 length: 14 amino acids. Germline CDR1 GTSNPN, CDR2 SVGIG (reference sequence). CDR3 in amino acids: CAWKTGEDTGELFF. The CDR3 bases are TGTGCCTGGAAAACAGGGGAGGACACCGGGGAGCTGTTTTTT.

The rearrangement uses TRBV24-1 and TRBJ2-3; 9 nucleotides match TRBD1. V dropped 4 bases and J dropped 3; count of bases not matched to a gene: 4. This CDR3 is 15 amino acids long. Germline CDR1 is KGHDR and CDR2 is SFDVKD. CDR3 coding DNA: TGTGCCACCAGTGAGGGGACAGGGAGGACAGATACGCAGTATTTT. Amino acids: CATSEGTGRTDTQYF.

The V gene is TRBV15, the J gene TRBJ2-1; TRBD1 might be the D (6 bases). The V gene's germline CDR1 is LNHNV and CDR2 YYDKDF (reference sequence). The CDR3 runs 16 residues. V was shortened by 3 bases and J by 4 bases, with 16 bases between the two germline ends. CDR3 in amino acids: CATSRAPLGTYNEQFF. The DNA for the CDR3 is TGTGCCACCAGCAGGGCCCCGTTGGGGACATACAATGAGCAGTTCTTC.

This clone was seen just once. The chain employs TRBV29-1 and TRBJ2-5; 8 bases map to TRBD2. V was pared by 4 bases and J by 5 bases, with 9 bases of the junction left unmatched. The germline gives CDR1 SQVTM, CDR2 ANQGSEA. CDR3 length equals 14 residues. CDR3 sequence reads: CSVVGGTSRETQYF. CDR3 nucleotides: TGCAGCGTTGTGGGGGGGACTAGTCGCGAGACCCAGTACTTC.

This chain uses TRBV6-5 with TRBJ2-7, with TRBD1 matching 9 bases. Germline lookup yields CDR1 MNHEY and CDR2 SVGAGI. Losses at the gene ends were 6 bases for V and 3 bases for J; bases not matched to a gene: 3. The CDR3 runs to 13 residues. CDR3 DNA sequence: TGTGCCAGCAGCGGACAGGGGTTCTACGAGCAGTACTTC. Its translation is CASSGQGFYEQYF.

The V call is TRBV28, the J call TRBJ1-2, with a tentative D call TRBD1 (6 bases). The CDR3 length is 13 residues. Germline CDR1 reads MDHEN; CDR2 reads SYDVKM. V lost 6 bases and J 5 bases, leaving 13 bases between the germline ends. CDR3 sequence reads: CASSLDRRYGYTF. CDR3 DNA sequence: TGTGCCAGCAGCCTAGACAGGAGGTATGGCTACACCTTC.

This clone was seen once. The gene calls are TRBV11-2 and TRBJ1-2; no definite D call. The CDR3 spans 14 residues. CDR1 and CDR2 from the germline V gene are SGHAT and FQNNGV. V was shortened by 0 bases and J by 2 bases, with 7 bases between the two germline ends. Written as DNA, the CDR3 is TGTGCCAGCAGCTTAGACAGCCTGAACTATGGCTACACCTTC. It yields the protein CASSLDSLNYGYTF.

The V call is TRBV25-1, the J call TRBJ2-2, with a possible D match to TRBD1 (6 bases). Germline V gene lookup returns CDR1 MGHDK and CDR2 SYGVNS. The CDR3 spans 14 residues. Trimming cost V 3 bases and J 9 bases, with 14 bases left between them. For the CDR3, the DNA is TGTGCCAGCAGTGACACAGGGTATGTAAGGGAGCTGTTTTTT. Translated, it gives CASSDTGYVRELFF.

This clone appeared a single time. The chain carries TRBV10-2 and TRBJ2-7; 9 bases agree with TRBD1. CDR3 size: 16 residues. Germline values: CDR1 WSHSY, CDR2 SAAADI. V shed 0 bases, J shed 3 bases, and the junction held 6 bases outside the gene matches. CDR3 sequence (DNA): TGCGCCAGCAGTGAGTCCCTTGGGGACAGGGTCTACGAGCAGTACTTC. Amino acid sequence: CASSESLGDRVYEQYF.

This clone was detected only once. This chain connects TRBV18 to TRBJ1-1; TRBD1 is a possible D gene (5 bases). Trimming cost V 2 bases and J 3 bases, with 16 bases left between them. The V gene's germline CDR1 is KGHSH and CDR2 LQKENI. The CDR3 runs 16 residues. The CDR3 DNA is TGTGCCAGCTCACCAGGCAGAGCAGGGAAGTACACTGAAGCTTTCTTT. It translates to CASSPGRAGKYTEAFF. The variable domain in full, completed from reference TRBV18 and TRBJ1-1, reads NAGVMQNPRHLVRRRGQEARLRCSPMKGHSHVYWYRQLPEEGLKFMVYLQKENIIDESGMPKERFSAEFPKEGPSILRIQQVVRGDSAAYFCASSPGRAGKYTEAFFGQGTRLTVV.

The DNA for the CDR3 is TGTGCCAGCAGCTTAGCGCGCACCATATATTTT. This translates into CASSLARTIYF. The V call is TRBV7-2, the J call TRBJ1-3; no reliable D call. CDR1 and CDR2 (germline): SGHTA, FQGNSA. This CDR3 contains 11 residues. V was shortened by 0 bases and J by 9 bases, with 3 bases between the two germline ends.

The chain joins TRBV27 to TRBJ2-1, with 13 positions matching TRBD2. Trimming at V came to 1 base and at J to 4 bases, leaving 4 bases not matched to a gene. Germline assignment: CDR1 MNHEY and CDR2 SMNVEV (reference sequence). The CDR3 sequence is 17 residues long. The CDR3 nucleotides read TGTGCCAGCAGTTTATGGGGGACTAGCGGGAATTACAATGAGCAGTTCTTC. Amino acids: CASSLWGTSGNYNEQFF.

The chain uses TRBV25-1 and TRBJ1-2; 9 nucleotides match TRBD1. Germline V gene data show CDR1 as MGHDK and CDR2 as SYGVNS. Germline trimming cut 3 bases from V and 4 bases from J; bases unmatched to any gene: 6. The CDR3 contains 15 residues. CDR3: CASSDPGQGPYGYTF. CDR3 coding DNA: TGTGCCAGCAGTGACCCAGGACAGGGGCCCTATGGCTACACCTTC.

The gene calls are TRBV28 and TRBJ2-7; no firm D call. The CDR3 consists of 12 residues. V gave up 6 bases and J gave up 3 bases, with 9 bases separating them. Germline CDR1 reads MDHEN; CDR2 reads SYDVKM. The CDR3 region has the DNA TGTGCCAGCAGCCCCCAGGTCTACGAGCAGTACTTC. The encoded protein is CASSPQVYEQYF.